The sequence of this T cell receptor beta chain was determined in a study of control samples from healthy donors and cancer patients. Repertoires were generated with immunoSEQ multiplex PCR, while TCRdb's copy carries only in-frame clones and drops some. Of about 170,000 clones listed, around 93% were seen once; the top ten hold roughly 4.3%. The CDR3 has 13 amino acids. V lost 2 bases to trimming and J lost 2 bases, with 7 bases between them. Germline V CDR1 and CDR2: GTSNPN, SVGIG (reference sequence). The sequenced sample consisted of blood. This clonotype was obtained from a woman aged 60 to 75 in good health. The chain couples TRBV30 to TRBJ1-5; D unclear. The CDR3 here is CAWSMRGNQPQHF. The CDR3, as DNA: TGTGCCTGGAGTATGAGGGGCAATCAGCCCCAGCATTTT.